The sample holds a few counts of the clone carrying this T cell receptor beta chain. Antigen unknown. The sample is drawn from a study of cytomegalovirus exposure and HLA in healthy donors. CDR3 length: 14 amino acids. V gave up 0 bases and J gave up 5 bases; unmatched junction bases: 4. Germline V gene data show CDR1 as SGHRS and CDR2 as YFSETQ. Primers for the PCR totalled 60 Vbeta and 13 Jbeta. Generated by immunoSEQ multiplex PCR, the TCRdb table keeps only in-frame clones and is missing some. There are around 90,000 clones in the sample; about nine tenths occur only once, and approximately 10% lies in the top ten. Study-level points and caveats: Later analysis reportedly placed an Asian-associated ancestry cluster below the roughly 600-donor mean in N-insertions.

The chain combines TRBV5-1 with TRBJ2-5, with 7 bases lining up with TRBD2. Sequencing used PBMCs. The TCR originated in a man aged 25 to 40 in good health and CMV-seropositive. The CDR3 here is CASSLASGGETQYF. The CDR3 nucleotides read TGCGCCAGCAGCTTGGCCTCCGGGGGGGAGACCCAGTACTTC.